Listed below are T cell receptor beta chains from one sample, sequenced in a study of blood T cell repertoires in COVID-19. Sequenced by immunoSEQ multiplex PCR; TCRdb stores in-frame clones only, minus some. The profile shows fewer than 200,000 clones, around four fifths of them singletons. Material for sequencing was PBMCs or T cells enriched from blood (not recorded which). Source of these receptors: a woman in her 50s who had recovered from COVID-19. Both conserved end residues are part of each CDR3. Each record gives: CDR3 protein, J gene, V gene.

CASSVERASGIQETQYF,TRBJ2-5,TRBV9
CASRERYGYAEAFF,TRBJ1-1,TRBV5-5
CASRPPDRDSYGYTF,TRBJ1-2,TRBV28
CASSKVRGLRNQPQHF,TRBJ1-5,TRBV21-1
CASAQGVDGYTF,TRBJ1-2,TRBV11-3
CASSYRRNGETQYF,TRBJ2-5,TRBV6-5
CAISQGAREKLFF,TRBJ1-4,TRBV10-3
CASSPFTGDSTEAFF,TRBJ1-1,TRBV6-5
CASPATRTGYSPLHF,TRBJ1-6,TRBV28
CASSFTGANSPLHF,TRBJ1-6,TRBV5-1
CASSLGRNTEAFF,TRBJ1-1,TRBV5-5
CASSLGPLEQFF,TRBJ2-1,TRBV11-2
CASTVLGGDTQYF,TRBJ2-3,TRBV9
CAWKEQGAIGELFF,TRBJ2-2,TRBV30
CASSSGLQGSYNSPLHF,TRBJ1-6,TRBV5-4
CASSLGQGSEQFF,TRBJ2-1,TRBV5-8
CASSLGASGSGGELFF,TRBJ2-2,TRBV5-1
CASSLGQAREKLFF,TRBJ1-4,TRBV5-1
CASSSPGTSGTGELFF,TRBJ2-2,TRBV9
CASSIALAGADTQYF,TRBJ2-3,TRBV19
CSVWGGESRKLFF,TRBJ1-4,TRBV29-1
CASSQVGIGDTQYF,TRBJ2-3,TRBV4-3
CASSAGGTDYGYTF,TRBJ1-2,TRBV9